The entry below describes one T cell receptor beta chain. The entry originates in a study of response to subunit inactivated influenza vaccine. TCRdb re-called the RT-PCR reads with MiXCR, one entry per CDR3 protein. The sample yields approximately 500,000 distinct CDR3 sequences, under 30% seen once. The same data also went into a second study, on T cells expressing NK-cell markers. This second report adds: The authors made TCR beta cDNA libraries by 5'RACE template switching. This switching added a universal primer site and UMIs. Cells sorted as CD3+CD56+NKG2C+, CD3+CD56+NKG2C- and CD3+CD56-NKG2C+ T cells supplied the TCR beta repertoires.

The sample was CD4+ T cells sorted from PBMCs, taken roughly 12 days after vaccination. This TCR came from a man aged 50 or older who received an inactivated influenza vaccine.

This chain's CDR3 is CASRFRDTGELFF. The CDR3 region has the DNA TGTGCCAGCAGATTCAGGGACACCGGGGAGCTGTTTTTT. The V and J genes are TRBV25-1 and TRBJ2-2; a weak D match, TRBD1 (5 bases). Germline V gene data show CDR1 as MGHDK and CDR2 as SYGVNS. This CDR3 comprises 13 residues. The V gene lost 6 bases and the J gene lost 3 bases, with 8 bases spanning the gap.